The 23 T cell receptor beta chains below were found in one sample sequenced in a study of T cell responses to AZD1222 COVID-19 vaccine. TCRdb keeps only in-frame clones here, not all; method: immunoSEQ multiplex PCR. The sample carries 110,000 or so clones, 85% to 90% recorded once. Sequenced here: peripheral blood, sampled 28 days after the second AZD1222 dose. The receptors here all came from an adult who received the AZD1222 COVID-19 vaccine.

The chain carries TRBV7-2 and TRBJ2-7, with TRBD2 matching over 10 bases. The trim removed 5 bases at V and 6 bases at J, leaving 10 bases unmatched. Per germline, CDR1 SGHTA and CDR2 FQGNSA. There are 15 residues in the CDR3. The DNA of the CDR3 is TGTGCCAGCAGCCCGTACAGCGGGGGGGCCTCCGAGCAGTACTTC. Its protein is CASSPYSGGASEQYF.

V is TRBV2 and J is TRBJ2-1, with D possibly being TRBD2 (6 bases). V was shortened by 3 bases and J by 8 bases, with 17 bases between the two germline ends. The CDR3 runs 15 residues. Germline V gene lookup returns CDR1 SNHLY and CDR2 FYNNEI. The CDR3 loop is CASSEFSGPGDEQFF. The CDR3 region has the DNA TGTGCCAGCAGTGAGTTTAGCGGCCCGGGGGATGAGCAGTTCTTC.

Concerning this clone itself: At one of its ends the junction is not consistent with the germline gene, which may arise from a read error. The genes are TRBV6-1 and TRBJ1-2; 8 nucleotides align to TRBD1. CDR3 length: 14 amino acids. Germline V gene sequence: CDR1 MNHNS, CDR2 SASEGT. The CDR3 loop is CASREEGQGDGYTF. CDR3 nucleotide sequence: TGTGCCAGCAGGGAAGAAGGACAGGGTGATGGCTACACCTTC.

The chain is built from TRBV7-2 and TRBJ2-1; D perhaps matches TRBD2 (5 bases). This CDR3 comprises 13 residues. The germline CDR1 and CDR2 sequences are SGHTA and FQGNSA. The germline V and J ends were trimmed by 5 bases and 6 bases, with 11 bases remaining between them. CDR3 sequence reads: CASSSRAGNEQFF. Here the CDR3 DNA reads TGTGCCAGCAGCAGCCGGGCGGGCAATGAGCAGTTCTTC.

The V gene is TRBV15, the J gene TRBJ1-4; D ambiguous. The CDR3 is made up of 13 amino acids. V gave up 3 bases and J gave up 2 bases, with 4 bases separating them. CDR1 and CDR2 from the germline V gene are LNHNV and YYDKDF (reference sequence). CDR3 protein: CATSRSTNEKLFF. The CDR3 DNA is TGTGCCACCAGCAGGAGTACTAATGAAAAACTGTTTTTT.

The chain couples TRBV4-2 to TRBJ2-3, with 8 bases lining up with TRBD2. After removal of 0 bases from V and 8 bases from J, the junction contained 10 bases not matched to a gene. This CDR3 is 16 amino acids long. Germline-derived CDR1 and CDR2 are LGHNA and YNFKEQ. As DNA, the CDR3 is TGTGCCAGCAGCCAAGACCGGAGCGGGGGCGGGGGTACGCAGTATTTT. Encoded protein: CASSQDRSGGGGTQYF.

The chain has TRBV19 and TRBJ1-2, with D perhaps matching TRBD1 (5 bases). The V gene lost 7 bases and the J gene lost 3 bases, with 15 bases spanning the gap. CDR3 size: 14 residues. The germline gives CDR1 LNHDA, CDR2 SQIVND (reference sequence). The CDR3 nucleotides read TGTGCCAGTAAAGACAGACCTACGGACTATGGCTACACCTTC. Encoded protein: CASKDRPTDYGYTF.

The chain joins TRBV2 to TRBJ1-4; the D gene is possibly TRBD1 (5 bases). Trimming cost V 6 bases and J 7 bases, with 18 bases left between them. The CDR3 totals 15 residues. CDR1 and CDR2 from the germline V gene are SNHLY and FYNNEI. CDR3 bases: TGTGCCAGCAGCTCCGGGGGAGGTGGGCTTGAAAAACTGTTTTTT. Protein: CASSSGGGGLEKLFF.

The chain has TRBV19 and TRBJ1-5, with D possibly matching TRBD1 (6 bases). Germline CDR1 LNHDA, CDR2 SQIVND (reference sequence). The CDR3 spans 16 residues. Trimming removed 6 bases from V and 2 bases from J, with 17 bases in between. The CDR3 region is CASSISGGVGNQPQHF. The CDR3 DNA reads as TGTGCCAGTAGCATCAGCGGGGGCGTTGGCAATCAGCCCCAGCATTTT.

This rearrangement joins TRBV28 to TRBJ1-4; TRBD1 agrees at 8 bases. The germline V gene has CDR1 MDHEN and CDR2 SYDVKM. After removal of 6 bases from V and 3 bases from J, the junction contained 6 bases not matched to a gene. The CDR3 consists of 15 residues. The CDR3 region is CASRPDRGANEKLFF. Here the CDR3 DNA reads TGTGCCAGCAGGCCAGACAGGGGAGCTAATGAAAAACTGTTTTTT.

V gene TRBV9 combines with J gene TRBJ2-2; 7 nucleotides line up with TRBD1. V dropped 2 bases and J dropped 6; count of bases not matched to a gene: 7. This CDR3 contains 15 residues. Germline values: CDR1 SGDLS, CDR2 YYNGEE. The CDR3 protein is CASSVQTGVPGELFF. The CDR3 DNA sequence: TGTGCCAGCAGCGTTCAAACAGGGGTTCCCGGGGAGCTGTTTTTT.

The rearrangement uses TRBV19 and TRBJ1-1; D is perhaps TRBD1 (5 bases). Germline CDR1 LNHDA, CDR2 SQIVND (reference sequence). V gave up 0 bases and J gave up 6 bases, with 11 bases separating them. CDR3 length: 14 residues. This chain's CDR3 is CASSIDRVAAEAFF. The DNA for the CDR3 is TGTGCCAGTAGTATAGACAGGGTTGCGGCTGAAGCTTTCTTT.

The table lists this clone with a count of one. The rearrangement uses TRBV11-2 and TRBJ1-2; 11 bases are a match to TRBD1. Germline-derived CDR1 and CDR2 are SGHAT and FQNNGV. V lost 5 bases and J lost 4; bases outside the gene matches: 6. This CDR3 has 15 amino acids. Here the CDR3 reads CASSPGQGAGYGYTF. DNA of the CDR3: TGTGCCAGCAGCCCAGGACAGGGGGCAGGCTATGGCTACACCTTC.

The chain employs TRBV10-3 and TRBJ1-6; no clear D gene. CDR1 and CDR2 from the germline V gene are ENHRY and SYGVKD. V lost 9 bases, J lost 6 bases, and 12 bases lay in between. This CDR3 spans 13 amino acids. The CDR3 here is CAIRPLPNSPLHF. As DNA, the CDR3 is TGTGCCATACGACCGTTACCTAATTCACCCCTCCACTTT.

This chain connects TRBV6-5 to TRBJ1-5; 7 bases agree with TRBD1. V was pared by 5 bases and J by 7 bases, with 8 bases of the junction left unmatched. Per germline, CDR1 MNHEY and CDR2 SVGAGI. The CDR3 length is 14 residues. The CDR3 loop reads CASSNDRVGQPQHF. The DNA for the CDR3 is TGTGCCAGCAGTAACGACAGGGTCGGGCAGCCCCAGCATTTT.

The V gene is TRBV6-1, the J gene TRBJ1-1, with 11 bases lining up with TRBD1. J gave up 4 bases and V 2 bases, and 3 bases lay outside the gene matches. The CDR3 length is 15 residues. CDR1 MNHNS and CDR2 SASEGT come from the germline V gene. DNA for the CDR3: TGTGCCAGCAGTGAATGGACAGGGGGCGGCACTGAAGCTTTCTTT. This codes for CASSEWTGGGTEAFF.

CDR3 protein: CSFRSNEKLFF. The CDR3 DNA follows: TGCAGTTTTCGAAGTAATGAAAAACTGTTTTTT. This sequence joins TRBV20-1 and TRBJ1-4; no clear D gene. Trimming stripped 8 bases from V and 4 bases from J, with 8 bases between. The CDR3 consists of 11 residues. Germline lookup yields CDR1 DFQATT and CDR2 SNEGSKA (reference sequence).

The CDR3 DNA reads TGTGCCAGTAGGACTTCGATGAACACTGAAGCTTTCTTT. Amino acids: CASRTSMNTEAFF. V gene TRBV19 combines with J gene TRBJ1-1; D uncertain. The CDR3 contains 13 residues. Looked up from germline, CDR1 is LNHDA and CDR2 is SQIVND (reference sequence). The V end lost 6 bases, the J end lost 0 bases, and 8 bases lay between the germline ends.

CDR3 loop: CSVVFTLGPSEKLFF. CDR3 nucleotide sequence: TGCAGCGTTGTATTTACTTTGGGGCCTAGTGAAAAACTGTTTTTT. The chain joins TRBV29-1 to TRBJ1-4; maybe TRBD1 (5 bases). The CDR3 has 15 residues. Germline V gene lookup returns CDR1 SQVTM and CDR2 ANQGSEA. Trimming left V 4 bases short and J 7 bases short, with 19 bases between. Supplemented by reference TRBV29-1 and TRBJ1-4, the full variable domain reads SAVISQKPSRDICQRGTSLTIQCQVDSQVTMMFWYRQQPGQSLTLIATANQGSEATYESGFVIDKFPISRPNLTFSTLTVSNMSPEDSSIYLCSVVFTLGPSEKLFFGSGTQLSVL.

This clone was found once. The chain joins TRBV29-1 to TRBJ1-2, with 8 bases fitting TRBD1. Per germline, CDR1 SQVTM and CDR2 ANQGSEA. With V trimmed by 2 bases and J by 7 bases, 6 bases remained unmatched. The length of the CDR3 is 13 residues. CDR3 sequence (DNA): TGCAGCGTTGAATTAGGACAGGGCCGTGGCTACACCTTC. Translation gives CSVELGQGRGYTF.

V gene TRBV9 combines with J gene TRBJ1-6; weak D call: TRBD1 (6 bases). Trimming pared 5 bases from V and 7 bases from J, leaving 13 bases between. Germline values: CDR1 SGDLS, CDR2 YYNGEE. This CDR3 has 14 amino acids. DNA of the CDR3: TGTGCCAGCAGTAAAGACAGGCGGAATTCACCCCTCCACTTT. Translation: CASSKDRRNSPLHF.

The rearrangement links TRBV9 to TRBJ2-5; D is tentatively TRBD1 or TRBD2 (5 bases each). The CDR3 totals 15 residues. Trimming cost V 4 bases and J 5 bases, with 18 bases left between them. Germline-derived CDR1 and CDR2 are SGDLS and YYNGEE. The CDR3 DNA follows: TGTGCCAGCAGCCTAGCAGGCAGGGTAGGGGAGACCCAGTACTTC. This sequence encodes CASSLAGRVGETQYF.

The CDR3 is CASSDGYLRQGYGYTF. The CDR3 DNA sequence: TGTGCCAGCAGCGACGGCTACCTTCGGCAGGGCTATGGCTACACCTTC. The chain recombines TRBV9 with TRBJ1-2, with D possibly matching TRBD1 (5 bases). Germline V lookup: CDR1 SGDLS, CDR2 YYNGEE. The CDR3 totals 16 residues. Trimming stripped 3 bases from V and 4 bases from J, with 19 bases between.